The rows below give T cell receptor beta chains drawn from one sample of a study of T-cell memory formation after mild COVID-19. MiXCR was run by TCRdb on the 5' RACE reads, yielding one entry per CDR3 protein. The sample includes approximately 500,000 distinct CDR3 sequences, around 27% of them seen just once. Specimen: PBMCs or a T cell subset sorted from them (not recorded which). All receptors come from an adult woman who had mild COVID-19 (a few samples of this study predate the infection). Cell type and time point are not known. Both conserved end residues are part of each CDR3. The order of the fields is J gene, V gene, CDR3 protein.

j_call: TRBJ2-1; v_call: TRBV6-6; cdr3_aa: CASSQSGDPYNEQFF
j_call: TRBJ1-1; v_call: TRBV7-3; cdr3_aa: CASSLSQVGDTEAFF
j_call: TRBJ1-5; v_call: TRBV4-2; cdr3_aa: CASSQDTRDSNQPQHF
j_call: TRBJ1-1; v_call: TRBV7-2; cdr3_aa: CASSTRVGTEAFF
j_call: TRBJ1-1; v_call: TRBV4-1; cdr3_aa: CASNTGGPNTEAFF
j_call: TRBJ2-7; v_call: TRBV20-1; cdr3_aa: CSAAEGYEQYF
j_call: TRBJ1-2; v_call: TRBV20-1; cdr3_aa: CSAGRQTTFDGYTF
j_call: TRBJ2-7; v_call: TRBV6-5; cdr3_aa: CASSSLAPRGEQYF
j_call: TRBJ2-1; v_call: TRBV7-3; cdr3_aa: CASSLSRSYNEQFF
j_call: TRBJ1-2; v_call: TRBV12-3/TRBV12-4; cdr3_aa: CASSLARGYGYTF
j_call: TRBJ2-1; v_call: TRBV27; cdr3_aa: CASSFALAGSEQFF
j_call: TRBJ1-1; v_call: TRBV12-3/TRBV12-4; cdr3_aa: CASSSFGERGEAFF
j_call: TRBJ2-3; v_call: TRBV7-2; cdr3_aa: CASSLVGRGSSPQYF
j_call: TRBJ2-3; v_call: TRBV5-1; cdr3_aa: CASTQRERTDTQYF
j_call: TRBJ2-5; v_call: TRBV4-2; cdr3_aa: CASSQASSGGKETQYF
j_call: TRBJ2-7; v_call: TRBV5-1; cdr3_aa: CASSLGRQGSHEQYF
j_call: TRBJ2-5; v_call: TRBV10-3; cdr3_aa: CATCKGALQETQYF
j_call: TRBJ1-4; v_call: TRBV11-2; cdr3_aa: CASSLAGTGVEKLFF
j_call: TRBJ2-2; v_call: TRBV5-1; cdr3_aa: CASSLAWANTGELFF
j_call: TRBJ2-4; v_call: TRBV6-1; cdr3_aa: CASSPPDRLAKNIQYF
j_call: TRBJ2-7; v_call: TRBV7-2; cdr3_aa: CASSSRTGTREQYF
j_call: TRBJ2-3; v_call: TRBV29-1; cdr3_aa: CSVGTPSTDTQYF
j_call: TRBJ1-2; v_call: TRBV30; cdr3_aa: CAWSKTGLGYTF
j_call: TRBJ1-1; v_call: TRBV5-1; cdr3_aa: CASSLPLGPNTEAFF
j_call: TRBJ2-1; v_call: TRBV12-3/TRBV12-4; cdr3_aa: CASLWTGAYNEQFF
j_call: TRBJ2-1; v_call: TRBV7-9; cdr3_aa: CASSLFGGRGNEQFF
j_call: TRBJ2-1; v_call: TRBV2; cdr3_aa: CASSGLRGTEQFF
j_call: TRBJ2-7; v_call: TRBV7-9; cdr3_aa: CASSPRTGFEQYF
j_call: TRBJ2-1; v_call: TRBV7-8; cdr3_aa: CASSAGLLNHNEQFF
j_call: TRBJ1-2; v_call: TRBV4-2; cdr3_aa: CASSLIPGQTNYGYTF
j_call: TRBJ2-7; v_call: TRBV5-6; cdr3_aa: CASSLVRDPTSYEQYF
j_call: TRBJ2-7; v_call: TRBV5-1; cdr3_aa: CASRGNSYEQYF
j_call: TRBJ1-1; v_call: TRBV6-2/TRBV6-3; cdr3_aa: CASKGTENTEAFF
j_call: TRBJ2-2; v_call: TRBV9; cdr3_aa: CASSVEFSGELFF
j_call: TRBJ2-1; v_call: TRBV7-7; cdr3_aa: CASSLDRLGEQFF
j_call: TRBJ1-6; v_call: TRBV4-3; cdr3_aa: CASSQDARTRGRNSPLHF
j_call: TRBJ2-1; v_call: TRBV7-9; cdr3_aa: CASSSKAGNEQFF
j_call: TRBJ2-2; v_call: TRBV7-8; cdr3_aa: CASSLILGELFF
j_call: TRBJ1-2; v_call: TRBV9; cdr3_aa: CASSQAAGGYTF
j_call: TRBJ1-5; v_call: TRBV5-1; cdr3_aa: CASSAQGLSNQPQHF
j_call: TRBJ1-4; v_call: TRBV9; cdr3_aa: CASSVGAANEKLFF
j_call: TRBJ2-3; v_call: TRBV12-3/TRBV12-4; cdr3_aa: CASSLAVGGGGTDTQYF
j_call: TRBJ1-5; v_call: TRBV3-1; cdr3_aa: CASSQGTGGTPQHF
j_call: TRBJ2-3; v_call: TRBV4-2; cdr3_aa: CASSQESTLATDTQYF
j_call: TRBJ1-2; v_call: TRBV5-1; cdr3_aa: CASSLSQGAAGYTF
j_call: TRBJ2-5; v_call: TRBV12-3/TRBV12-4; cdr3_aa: CASSSSAGGVETQYF